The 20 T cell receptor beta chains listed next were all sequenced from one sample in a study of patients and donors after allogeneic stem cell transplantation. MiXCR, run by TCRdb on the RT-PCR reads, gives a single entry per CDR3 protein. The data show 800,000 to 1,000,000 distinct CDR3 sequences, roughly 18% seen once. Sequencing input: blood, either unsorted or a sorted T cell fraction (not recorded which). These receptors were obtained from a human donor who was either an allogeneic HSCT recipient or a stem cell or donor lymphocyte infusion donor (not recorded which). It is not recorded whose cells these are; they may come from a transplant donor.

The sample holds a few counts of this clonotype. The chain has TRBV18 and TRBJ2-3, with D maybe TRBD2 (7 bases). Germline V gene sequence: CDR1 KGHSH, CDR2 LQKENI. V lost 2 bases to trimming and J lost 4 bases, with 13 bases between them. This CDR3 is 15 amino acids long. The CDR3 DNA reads TGTGCCAGCTCACCATACGGGGGGCCCTCAGATACGCAGTATTTT. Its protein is CASSPYGGPSDTQYF.

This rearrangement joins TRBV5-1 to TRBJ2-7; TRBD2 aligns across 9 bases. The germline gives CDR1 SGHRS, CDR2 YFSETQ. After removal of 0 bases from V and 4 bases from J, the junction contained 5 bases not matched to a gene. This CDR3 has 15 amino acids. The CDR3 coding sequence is TGCGCCAGCAGCTTGGGAAATAGCGGGGGTTACGAGCAGTACTTC. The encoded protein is CASSLGNSGGYEQYF.

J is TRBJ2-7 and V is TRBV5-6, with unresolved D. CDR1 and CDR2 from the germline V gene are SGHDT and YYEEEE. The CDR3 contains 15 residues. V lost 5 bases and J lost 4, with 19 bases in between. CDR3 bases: TGTGCCAGCAGGCTTCAGCCGTCCAAGCCTTACGAGCAGTACTTC. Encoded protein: CASRLQPSKPYEQYF.

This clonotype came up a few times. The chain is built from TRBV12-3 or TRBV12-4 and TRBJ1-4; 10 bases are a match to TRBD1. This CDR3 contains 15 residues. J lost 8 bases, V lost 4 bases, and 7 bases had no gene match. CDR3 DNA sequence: TGTGCCAGCAGTTCCCCGGGACAGGGGAAGGAAAAACTGTTTTTT. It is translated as CASSSPGQGKEKLFF.

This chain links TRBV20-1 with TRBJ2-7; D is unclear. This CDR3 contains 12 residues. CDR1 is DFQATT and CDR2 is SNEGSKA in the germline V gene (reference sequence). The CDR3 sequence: CSAREALIEQYF. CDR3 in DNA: TGCAGCGCGCGTGAGGCGCTGATAGAGCAGTACTTC.

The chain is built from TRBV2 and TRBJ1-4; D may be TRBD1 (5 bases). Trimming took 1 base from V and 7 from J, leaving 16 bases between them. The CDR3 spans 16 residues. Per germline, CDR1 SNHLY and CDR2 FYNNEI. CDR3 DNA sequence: TGTGCCAGCAGTGAAGATGGGGGAGCAATAGGTGAAAAACTGTTTTTT. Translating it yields CASSEDGGAIGEKLFF.

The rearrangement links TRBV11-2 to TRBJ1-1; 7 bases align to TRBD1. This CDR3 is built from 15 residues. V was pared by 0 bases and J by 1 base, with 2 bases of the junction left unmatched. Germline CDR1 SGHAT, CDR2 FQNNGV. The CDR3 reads CASSLEGQANTEAFF. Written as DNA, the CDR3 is TGTGCCAGCAGCTTAGAAGGACAGGCGAACACTGAAGCTTTCTTT.

CDR3 DNA sequence: TGCGCCAGCAGCTTGGTACAGGGGGCCTTCAAAAGGAACACTGAAGCTTTCTTT. The encoded protein is CASSLVQGAFKRNTEAFF. V gene TRBV5-1 combines with J gene TRBJ1-1, with TRBD1 identical over 9 bases. Germline loops: CDR1 SGHRS, CDR2 YFSETQ. Trimming cost V 0 bases and J 1 base; bases outside gene matches: 10. This CDR3 spans 18 amino acids. Drawing the rest from reference TRBV5-1 and TRBJ1-1, the complete variable domain is KAGVTQTPRYLIKTRGQQVTLSCSPISGHRSVSWYQQTPGQGLQFLFEYFSETQRNKGNFPGRFSGRQFSNSRSEMNVSTLELGDSALYLCASSLVQGAFKRNTEAFFGQGTRLTVV.

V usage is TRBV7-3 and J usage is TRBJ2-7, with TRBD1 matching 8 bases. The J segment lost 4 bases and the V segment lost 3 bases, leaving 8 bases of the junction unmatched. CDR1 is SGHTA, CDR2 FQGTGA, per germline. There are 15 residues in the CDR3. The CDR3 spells CASSFTGGIPYEQYF. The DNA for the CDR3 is TGTGCCAGCAGCTTTACAGGGGGGATCCCTTACGAGCAGTACTTC.

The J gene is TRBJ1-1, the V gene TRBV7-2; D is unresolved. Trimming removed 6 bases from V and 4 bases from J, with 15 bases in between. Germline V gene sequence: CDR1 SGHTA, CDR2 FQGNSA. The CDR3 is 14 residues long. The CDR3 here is CASSSLELITEAFF. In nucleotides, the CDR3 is TGTGCCAGCAGTTCCTTAGAGCTGATCACTGAAGCTTTCTTT.

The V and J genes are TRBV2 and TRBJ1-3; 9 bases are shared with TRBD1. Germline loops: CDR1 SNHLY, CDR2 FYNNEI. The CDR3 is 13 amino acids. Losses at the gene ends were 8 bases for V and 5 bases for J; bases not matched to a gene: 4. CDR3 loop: CASSGQGRNTIYF. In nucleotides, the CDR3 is TGTGCCAGCTCGGGACAGGGTCGAAACACCATATATTTT.

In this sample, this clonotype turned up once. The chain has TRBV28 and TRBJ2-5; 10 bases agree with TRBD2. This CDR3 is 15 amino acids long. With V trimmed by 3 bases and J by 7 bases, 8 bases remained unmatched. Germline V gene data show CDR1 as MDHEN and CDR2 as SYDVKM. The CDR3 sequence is CASSFGLAAQRTQYF. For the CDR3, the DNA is TGTGCCAGCAGTTTCGGACTAGCGGCGCAGAGGACCCAGTACTTC.

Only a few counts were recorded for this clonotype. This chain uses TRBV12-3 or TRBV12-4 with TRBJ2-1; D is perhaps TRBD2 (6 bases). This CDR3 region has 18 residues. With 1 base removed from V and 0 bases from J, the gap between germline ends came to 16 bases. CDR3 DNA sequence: TGTGCCAGCAGTTTAGGGCGGGGAAGTCCGAGCTCCTACAATGAGCAGTTCTTC. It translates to CASSLGRGSPSSYNEQFF.

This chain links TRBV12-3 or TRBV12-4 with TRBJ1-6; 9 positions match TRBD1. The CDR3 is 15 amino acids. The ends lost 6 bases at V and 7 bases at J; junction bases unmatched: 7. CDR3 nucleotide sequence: TGTGCCAGCAGCCCGCGACAGGGGGTGAATTCACCCCTCCACTTT. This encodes CASSPRQGVNSPLHF.

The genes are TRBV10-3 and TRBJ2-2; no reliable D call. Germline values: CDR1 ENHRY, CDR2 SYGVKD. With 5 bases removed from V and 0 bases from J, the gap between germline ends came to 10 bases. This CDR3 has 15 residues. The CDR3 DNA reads TGTGCCATCAGTTCCCCGCTTTCGAACACCGGGGAGCTGTTTTTT. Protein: CAISSPLSNTGELFF.

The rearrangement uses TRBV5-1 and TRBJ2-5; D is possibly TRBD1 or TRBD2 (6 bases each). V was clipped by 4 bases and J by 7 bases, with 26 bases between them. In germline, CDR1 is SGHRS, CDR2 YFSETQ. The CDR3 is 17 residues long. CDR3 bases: TGCGCCAGCAGCCCCGAGGGTCCGCGGAGGGGGAATGCGACCCAGTACTTC. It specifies CASSPEGPRRGNATQYF. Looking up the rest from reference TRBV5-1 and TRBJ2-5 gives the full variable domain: KAGVTQTPRYLIKTRGQQVTLSCSPISGHRSVSWYQQTPGQGLQFLFEYFSETQRNKGNFPGRFSGRQFSNSRSEMNVSTLELGDSALYLCASSPEGPRRGNATQYFGPGTRLLVL.

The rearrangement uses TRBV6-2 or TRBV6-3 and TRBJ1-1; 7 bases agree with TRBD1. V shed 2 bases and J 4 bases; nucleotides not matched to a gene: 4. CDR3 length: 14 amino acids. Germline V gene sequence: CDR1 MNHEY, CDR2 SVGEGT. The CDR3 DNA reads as TGTGCCAGCAGTTACAGGGGGCTCAGCACTGAAGCTTTCTTT. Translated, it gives CASSYRGLSTEAFF.

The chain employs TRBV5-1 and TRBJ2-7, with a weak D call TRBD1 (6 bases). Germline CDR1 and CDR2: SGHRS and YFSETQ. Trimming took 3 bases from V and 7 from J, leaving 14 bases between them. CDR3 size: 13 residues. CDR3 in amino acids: CASSSHLRGEQYF. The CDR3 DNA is TGCGCCAGCAGCTCCCACTTAAGGGGGGAGCAGTACTTC.

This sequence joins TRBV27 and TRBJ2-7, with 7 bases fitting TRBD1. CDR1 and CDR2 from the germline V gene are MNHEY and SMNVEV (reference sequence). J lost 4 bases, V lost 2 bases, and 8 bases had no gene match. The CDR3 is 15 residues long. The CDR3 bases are TGTGCCAGCAGTTTAGGCCCGGGACAGCTTTACGAGCAGTACTTC. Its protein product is CASSLGPGQLYEQYF.

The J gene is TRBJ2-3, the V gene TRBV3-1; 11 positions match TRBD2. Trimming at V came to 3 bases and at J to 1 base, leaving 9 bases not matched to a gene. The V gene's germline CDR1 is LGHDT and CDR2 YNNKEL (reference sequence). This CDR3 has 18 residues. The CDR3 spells CASSQGSGRGRGTDTQYF. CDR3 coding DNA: TGTGCCAGCAGCCAGGGTAGCGGGAGGGGCCGCGGCACAGATACGCAGTATTTT.